This T cell receptor (beta chain) is drawn from a study of graft-versus-host responses after intestinal transplantation. Study-level information: Among the recipients, all got anti-thymocyte globulin induction and then tacrolimus and steroids for around 3 years.

Whole-study results and caveats: GvH clones were identified in recipient marrow, with some first appearing in ileum or blood.

TCRdb's table, derived via immunoSEQ multiplex PCR, lists solely in-frame clones and lacks some. Of almost 30,000 clones in the sample, over 60% were seen once. As to this clone: Its matching antigen is unknown.

Graft tissue was processed to release intraepithelial and lamina propria lymphocytes. The clonotype comes from a human patient who received an intestinal transplant, so some T cells may come from the graft donor. The sample here was ileum tissue, taken 98 days after intestinal transplantation.

The CDR3 loop is CASRAGLAENTGELFF. The CDR3 DNA reads TGTGCCAGCAGGGCGGGACTAGCGGAAAACACCGGGGAGCTGTTTTTT. The chain combines TRBV13 with TRBJ2-2; 11 nucleotides line up with TRBD2. The germline V gene has CDR1 PRHDT and CDR2 FYEKMQ (reference sequence). The CDR3 spans 16 residues. V trimming: 6 bases; J trimming: 2 bases; junction bases outside the gene matches: 5.